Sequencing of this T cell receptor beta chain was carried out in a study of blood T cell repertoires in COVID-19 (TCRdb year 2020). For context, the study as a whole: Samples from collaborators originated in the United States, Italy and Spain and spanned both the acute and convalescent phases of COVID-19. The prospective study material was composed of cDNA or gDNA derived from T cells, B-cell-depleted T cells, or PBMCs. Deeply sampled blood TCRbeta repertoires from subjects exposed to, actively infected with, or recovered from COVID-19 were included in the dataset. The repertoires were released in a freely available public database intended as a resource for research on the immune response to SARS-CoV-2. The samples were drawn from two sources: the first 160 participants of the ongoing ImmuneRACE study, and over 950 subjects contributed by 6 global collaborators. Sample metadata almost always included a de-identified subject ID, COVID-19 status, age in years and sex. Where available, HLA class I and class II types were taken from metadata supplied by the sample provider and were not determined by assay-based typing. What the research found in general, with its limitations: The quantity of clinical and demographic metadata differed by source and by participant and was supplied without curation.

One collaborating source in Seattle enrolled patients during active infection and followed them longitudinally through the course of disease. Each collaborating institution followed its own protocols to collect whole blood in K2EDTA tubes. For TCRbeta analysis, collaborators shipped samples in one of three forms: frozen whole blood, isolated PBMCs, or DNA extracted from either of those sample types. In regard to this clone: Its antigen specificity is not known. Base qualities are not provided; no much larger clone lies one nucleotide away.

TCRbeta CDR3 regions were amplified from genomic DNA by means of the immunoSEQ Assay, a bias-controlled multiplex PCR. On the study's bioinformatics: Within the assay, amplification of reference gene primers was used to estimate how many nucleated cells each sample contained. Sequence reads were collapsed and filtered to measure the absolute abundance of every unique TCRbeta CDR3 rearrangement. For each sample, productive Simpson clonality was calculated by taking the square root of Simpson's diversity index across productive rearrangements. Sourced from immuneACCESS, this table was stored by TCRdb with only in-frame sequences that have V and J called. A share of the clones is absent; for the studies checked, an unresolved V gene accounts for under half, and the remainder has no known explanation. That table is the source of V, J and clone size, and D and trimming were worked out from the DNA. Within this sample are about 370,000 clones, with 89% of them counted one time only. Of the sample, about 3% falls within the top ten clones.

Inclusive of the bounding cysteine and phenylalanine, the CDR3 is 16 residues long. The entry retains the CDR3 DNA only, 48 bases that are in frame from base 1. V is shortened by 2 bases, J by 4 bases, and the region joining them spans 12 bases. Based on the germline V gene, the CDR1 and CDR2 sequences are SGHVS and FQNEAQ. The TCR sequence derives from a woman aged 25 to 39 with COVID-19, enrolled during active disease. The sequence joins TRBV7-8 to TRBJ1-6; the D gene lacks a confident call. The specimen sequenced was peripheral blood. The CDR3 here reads CASSLSGQQYNSPLHF. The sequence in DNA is TGTGCCAGCAGCTTAAGTGGGCAGCAATATAATTCACCCCTCCACTTT.